This T cell receptor (beta chain) was sequenced during a study of blood T cell repertoires in COVID-19. This CDR3 spans 16 amino acids. CDR1 and CDR2 from the germline V gene are MGHRA and YSYEKL. J was trimmed by 2 bases and V by 1 base; bases with no gene match: 8. Repertoires were generated with immunoSEQ multiplex PCR, while TCRdb's copy carries only in-frame clones and drops some. The table has over 300,000 clones, approximately 85% seen once; the top ten hold roughly 7.8%. The table lists this clone with a few counts. V and J are TRBV4-1 and TRBJ2-7, with 7 bases aligning to TRBD2. The sample comprised peripheral blood. The receptor comes from a human donor in a cohort sampled during active COVID-19. The CDR3 DNA reads TGCGCCAGCAGCCAAGGTGTGGGGGAGGGCGCCTACGAGCAGTACTTC. Translating gives CASSQGVGEGAYEQYF.